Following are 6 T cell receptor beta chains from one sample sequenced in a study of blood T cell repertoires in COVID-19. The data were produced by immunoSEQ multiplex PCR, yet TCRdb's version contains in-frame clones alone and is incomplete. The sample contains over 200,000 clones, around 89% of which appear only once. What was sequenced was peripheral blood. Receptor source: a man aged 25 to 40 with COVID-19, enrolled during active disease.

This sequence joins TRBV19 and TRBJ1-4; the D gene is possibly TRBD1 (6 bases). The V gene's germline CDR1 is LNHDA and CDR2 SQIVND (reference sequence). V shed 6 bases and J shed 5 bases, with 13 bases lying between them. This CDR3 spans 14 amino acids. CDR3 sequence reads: CASSFGQPNEKLFF. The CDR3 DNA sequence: TGTGCCAGTAGCTTCGGACAGCCGAATGAAAAACTGTTTTTT.

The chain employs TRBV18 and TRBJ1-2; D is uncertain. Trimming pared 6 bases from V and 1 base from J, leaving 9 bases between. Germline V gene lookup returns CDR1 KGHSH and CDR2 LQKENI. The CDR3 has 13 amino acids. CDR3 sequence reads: CASSPRLNYGYTF. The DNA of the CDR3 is TGTGCCAGCTCCCCTAGACTTAACTATGGCTACACCTTC.

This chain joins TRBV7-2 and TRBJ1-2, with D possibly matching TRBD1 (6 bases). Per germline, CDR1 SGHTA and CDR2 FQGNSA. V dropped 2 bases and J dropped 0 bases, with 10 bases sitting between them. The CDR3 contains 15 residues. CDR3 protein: CASSLPTGPNYGYTF. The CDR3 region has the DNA TGTGCCAGCAGCTTACCAACAGGGCCTAACTATGGCTACACCTTC.

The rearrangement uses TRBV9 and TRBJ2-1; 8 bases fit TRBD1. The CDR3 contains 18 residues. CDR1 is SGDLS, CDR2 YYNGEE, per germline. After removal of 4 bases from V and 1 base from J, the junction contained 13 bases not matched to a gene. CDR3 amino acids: CASSPPLPDRASYNEQFF. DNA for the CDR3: TGTGCCAGCAGCCCCCCCCTACCGGACAGGGCATCCTACAATGAGCAGTTCTTC.

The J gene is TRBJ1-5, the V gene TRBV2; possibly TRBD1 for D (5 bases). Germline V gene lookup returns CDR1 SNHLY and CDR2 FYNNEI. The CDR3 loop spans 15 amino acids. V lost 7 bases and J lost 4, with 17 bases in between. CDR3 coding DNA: TGTGCCAGCAACATGGGGCTGAGCGAAAATCAGCCCCAGCATTTT. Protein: CASNMGLSENQPQHF.

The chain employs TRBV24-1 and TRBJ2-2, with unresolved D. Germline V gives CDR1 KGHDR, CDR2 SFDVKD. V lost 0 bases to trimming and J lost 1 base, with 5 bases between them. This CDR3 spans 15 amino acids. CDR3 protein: CATSDLAGNTGELFF. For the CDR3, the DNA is TGTGCCACCAGTGATTTGGCAGGGAACACCGGGGAGCTGTTTTTT.